A selection of T cell receptor beta chains follows, all from one sample in a study of beta chain features in type 1 diabetes. The repertoire was sequenced with immunoSEQ multiplex PCR; TCRdb's copy has only in-frame clones and lacks some. The table shows roughly 370,000 clones, with approximately 15% occurring only once. Sample: naive CD4+ T cells from blood. These receptors were obtained from a man aged 25 to 45 in good health. Both conserved end residues are part of each CDR3. The order of the fields is J gene, D gene, V gene, clone size, CDR3 DNA, CDR3 protein. The D gene is left open where the match is weak. Not every row has a clone size; where given, it reads once, few, many or a size class.

J gene: TRBJ2-1; D gene: -; V gene: TRBV7-9; clone size: -; CDR3 DNA: TGTGCCAGCAGCTATCTGCTCGAGAATGAGCAGTTCTTC; CDR3 protein: CASSYLLENEQFF
J gene: TRBJ1-2; D gene: -; V gene: TRBV9; clone size: -; CDR3 DNA: TGTGCCAGCAGCTCATATGGCAGCCACTATGGCTACACCTTC; CDR3 protein: CASSSYGSHYGYTF
J gene: TRBJ2-3; D gene: -; V gene: TRBV5-4; clone size: -; CDR3 DNA: TGTGCCAGCAGCTTGGGACTAGAAGGCGGTACGCAGTATTTT; CDR3 protein: CASSLGLEGGTQYF
J gene: TRBJ1-2; D gene: -; V gene: TRBV20-1; clone size: -; CDR3 DNA: TGCAGTGCTTCCACGGATGGCTACACCTTC; CDR3 protein: CSASTDGYTF
J gene: TRBJ2-7; D gene: -; V gene: TRBV2; clone size: -; CDR3 DNA: TGTGCCAGCAGTAGGGGTGGCTACGAGCAGTACTTC; CDR3 protein: CASSRGGYEQYF
J gene: TRBJ2-5; D gene: -; V gene: TRBV7-9; clone size: few; CDR3 DNA: TGTGCCAGCAGCTTATTGTCTGCCGGGGCTGGGACCCAGTACTTC; CDR3 protein: CASSLLSAGAGTQYF
J gene: TRBJ2-2; D gene: -; V gene: TRBV11-3; clone size: -; CDR3 DNA: TGTGCCAGCCCCGCGTCGGGAGAGGTGAACACCGGGGAGCTGTTTTTT; CDR3 protein: CASPASGEVNTGELFF
J gene: TRBJ2-5; D gene: -; V gene: TRBV14; clone size: few; CDR3 DNA: TGTGCCAGCAGCCAACTTGAGACCCAGTACTTC; CDR3 protein: CASSQLETQYF
J gene: TRBJ1-2; D gene: TRBD1; V gene: TRBV29-1; clone size: -; CDR3 DNA: TGCAGCGTTGAGATACCAGGGGGTTATGGCTACACCTTC; CDR3 protein: CSVEIPGGYGYTF
J gene: TRBJ2-7; D gene: -; V gene: TRBV6-1; clone size: few; CDR3 DNA: TGTGCCAGCAGTGAATATTTAGGGGGCGAGCAGTACTTC; CDR3 protein: CASSEYLGGEQYF
J gene: TRBJ2-3; D gene: -; V gene: TRBV5-6; clone size: -; CDR3 DNA: TGTGCCAGCAGCTTGGTGGGCAGGGAAGGAGATACGCAGTATTTT; CDR3 protein: CASSLVGREGDTQYF
J gene: TRBJ2-1; D gene: -; V gene: TRBV28; clone size: -; CDR3 DNA: TGTGCCAGCAGTTTATACAGGACCGGGTACAATGAGCAGTTCTTC; CDR3 protein: CASSLYRTGYNEQFF
J gene: TRBJ1-3; D gene: -; V gene: TRBV7-6; clone size: few; CDR3 DNA: TGTGCCAGCAGCCGGGGGACGACCGGAAACACCATATATTTT; CDR3 protein: CASSRGTTGNTIYF
J gene: TRBJ1-6; D gene: -; V gene: TRBV14; clone size: few; CDR3 DNA: TGTGCCAGCAGCCAAGGCTCCAGAGTTTATAATTCACCCCTCCACTTT; CDR3 protein: CASSQGSRVYNSPLHF
J gene: TRBJ2-3; D gene: -; V gene: TRBV10-3; clone size: few; CDR3 DNA: TGTGCCATCAGTCCCGGGACTGTAGATACGCAGTATTTT; CDR3 protein: CAISPGTVDTQYF
J gene: TRBJ2-1; D gene: -; V gene: TRBV18; clone size: few; CDR3 DNA: TGTGCCAGCTCACCACTTTCCGGGGCGGCGGGAAATGAGCAGTTCTTC; CDR3 protein: CASSPLSGAAGNEQFF
J gene: TRBJ2-6; D gene: TRBD1; V gene: TRBV9; clone size: -; CDR3 DNA: TGTGCCAGCAGCGTATTCCGGACAGGGGGCCCCTCTGGGGCCAACGTCCTGACTTTC; CDR3 protein: CASSVFRTGGPSGANVLTF
J gene: TRBJ2-3; D gene: -; V gene: TRBV25-1; clone size: few; CDR3 DNA: TGTGCCAGCAGTGAATTTGAGGGAGGAAAGAGTACGCAGTATTTT; CDR3 protein: CASSEFEGGKSTQYF
J gene: TRBJ2-3; D gene: TRBD2; V gene: TRBV9; clone size: -; CDR3 DNA: TGTGCCAGCAGCGTAGGGAATAGCGGGGACTTCACAGATACGCAGTATTTT; CDR3 protein: CASSVGNSGDFTDTQYF
J gene: TRBJ2-7; D gene: -; V gene: TRBV5-1; clone size: -; CDR3 DNA: TGCGCCAGCAGTTTTGTTGGACGTAACTCCTACGAGCAGTACTTC; CDR3 protein: CASSFVGRNSYEQYF
J gene: TRBJ2-3; D gene: -; V gene: TRBV7-2; clone size: few; CDR3 DNA: TGTGCCAGCAGCCCCGGACAGTACCGTGGCACAGATACGCAGTATTTT; CDR3 protein: CASSPGQYRGTDTQYF
J gene: TRBJ1-4; D gene: -; V gene: TRBV30; clone size: -; CDR3 DNA: TGTGCCTGGAGTTACCCCCAAAGGTCTGCAAAACTGTTTTTT; CDR3 protein: CAWSYPQRSAKLFF
J gene: TRBJ1-4; D gene: -; V gene: TRBV19; clone size: few; CDR3 DNA: TGTGCCAGTAGCACCAGGACAACTAATGAAAAACTGTTTTTT; CDR3 protein: CASSTRTTNEKLFF
J gene: TRBJ1-5; D gene: TRBD1; V gene: TRBV2; clone size: -; CDR3 DNA: TGTGCCAGCAGTGTGGACAGGGATCAGCCCCAGCATTTT; CDR3 protein: CASSVDRDQPQHF
J gene: TRBJ2-2; D gene: TRBD1; V gene: TRBV2; clone size: few; CDR3 DNA: TGTGCCAGCAGTTGGACAGGGTACACCGGGGAGCTGTTTTTT; CDR3 protein: CASSWTGYTGELFF
J gene: TRBJ2-3; D gene: -; V gene: TRBV6-6; clone size: -; CDR3 DNA: TGTGCCAGCAGTGACGCTGCGGGACGCACAGATACGCAGTATTTT; CDR3 protein: CASSDAAGRTDTQYF
J gene: TRBJ2-5; D gene: TRBD1; V gene: TRBV7-2; clone size: few; CDR3 DNA: TGTGCCAGCAGCTCTGGACAGGGAGAGACCCAGTACTTC; CDR3 protein: CASSSGQGETQYF
J gene: TRBJ1-5; D gene: -; V gene: TRBV4-3; clone size: few; CDR3 DNA: TGCGCCAGCAGCCAAGATCGCCTAGTAGGGAATCAGCCCCAGCATTTT; CDR3 protein: CASSQDRLVGNQPQHF
J gene: TRBJ2-7; D gene: TRBD1; V gene: TRBV6-6; clone size: -; CDR3 DNA: TGTGCCAGCAGCCATTATGACAGGGACCCAGACGACTTC; CDR3 protein: CASSHYDRDPDDF
J gene: TRBJ2-7; D gene: TRBD2; V gene: TRBV9; clone size: -; CDR3 DNA: TGTGCCAGCAGCCGTAGCGGGGGGGCGTTCGAGCAGTACTTC; CDR3 protein: CASSRSGGAFEQYF
J gene: TRBJ1-1; D gene: -; V gene: TRBV7-9; clone size: -; CDR3 DNA: TGTGCCAGCAGCCCCACTGGGGCTGAAGCTTTCTTT; CDR3 protein: CASSPTGAEAFF
J gene: TRBJ2-1; D gene: -; V gene: TRBV2; clone size: -; CDR3 DNA: TGTGCCAGCAGATTCCGGGCCCCCTCCTACAATGAGCAGTTCTTC; CDR3 protein: CASRFRAPSYNEQFF
J gene: TRBJ1-2; D gene: -; V gene: TRBV12-5; clone size: few; CDR3 DNA: TGTGCTAGTGGTTCAAAGGACAATGGCTACACCTTC; CDR3 protein: CASGSKDNGYTF
J gene: TRBJ1-1; D gene: TRBD1; V gene: TRBV7-9; clone size: -; CDR3 DNA: TGTGCCAGCAGCCCCGCCGGGACAGGGCGGGCTGAAGCTTTCTTT; CDR3 protein: CASSPAGTGRAEAFF
J gene: TRBJ2-5; D gene: -; V gene: TRBV29-1; clone size: few; CDR3 DNA: TGCAGCGTCGCGCAGGGGTTGGAGACCCAGTACTTC; CDR3 protein: CSVAQGLETQYF
J gene: TRBJ2-2; D gene: TRBD1; V gene: TRBV7-2; clone size: few; CDR3 DNA: TGTGCCAGCAGCTTAGCCGGGACAGGGAACACCGGGGAGCTGTTTTTT; CDR3 protein: CASSLAGTGNTGELFF
J gene: TRBJ2-3; D gene: TRBD2; V gene: TRBV7-2; clone size: -; CDR3 DNA: TGTGCCAGCAGCTCCAGCGGGGCAGATACGCAGTATTTT; CDR3 protein: CASSSSGADTQYF
J gene: TRBJ2-3; D gene: -; V gene: TRBV5-6; clone size: -; CDR3 DNA: TGTGCCAGCAGCTTTGGCCCGAGCACAGATACGCAGTATTTT; CDR3 protein: CASSFGPSTDTQYF
J gene: TRBJ2-5; D gene: TRBD2; V gene: TRBV25-1; clone size: few; CDR3 DNA: TGTGCCAGCGGACTAGCGGGCCAAGAGACCCAGTACTTC; CDR3 protein: CASGLAGQETQYF
J gene: TRBJ1-2; D gene: -; V gene: TRBV6-6; clone size: -; CDR3 DNA: TGTGCCAGCAGGGAGGGTAGAAATGGCTACACCTTC; CDR3 protein: CASREGRNGYTF
J gene: TRBJ2-1; D gene: -; V gene: TRBV7-2; clone size: -; CDR3 DNA: TGTGCCACCGGTGGGAGCCTCTACAATGAGCAGTTCTTC; CDR3 protein: CATGGSLYNEQFF
J gene: TRBJ2-1; D gene: -; V gene: TRBV5-1; clone size: -; CDR3 DNA: TGCGCCAGCAGCTTTGGTAGTTCGGGCTCCTACAATGAGCAGTTCTTC; CDR3 protein: CASSFGSSGSYNEQFF